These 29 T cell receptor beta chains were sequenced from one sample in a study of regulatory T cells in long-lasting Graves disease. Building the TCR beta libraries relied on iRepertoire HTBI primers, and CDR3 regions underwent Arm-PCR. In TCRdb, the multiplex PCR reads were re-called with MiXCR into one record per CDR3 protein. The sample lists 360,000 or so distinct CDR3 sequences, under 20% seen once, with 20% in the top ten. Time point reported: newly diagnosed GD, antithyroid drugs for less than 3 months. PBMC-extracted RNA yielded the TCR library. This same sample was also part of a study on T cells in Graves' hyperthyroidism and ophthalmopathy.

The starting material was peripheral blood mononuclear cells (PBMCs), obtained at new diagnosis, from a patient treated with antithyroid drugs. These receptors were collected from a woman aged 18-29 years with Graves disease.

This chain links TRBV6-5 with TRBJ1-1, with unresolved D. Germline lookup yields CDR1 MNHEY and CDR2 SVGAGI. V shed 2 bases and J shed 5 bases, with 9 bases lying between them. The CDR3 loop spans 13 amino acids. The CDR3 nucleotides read TGTGCCAGCAGTTACGGCGTTGGAACTGAAGCTTTCTTT. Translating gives CASSYGVGTEAFF.

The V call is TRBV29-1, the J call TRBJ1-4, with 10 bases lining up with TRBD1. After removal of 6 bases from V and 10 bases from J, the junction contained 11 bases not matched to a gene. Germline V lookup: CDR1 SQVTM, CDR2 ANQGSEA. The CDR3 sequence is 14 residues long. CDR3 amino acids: CSVDPDRGSGKLFF. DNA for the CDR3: TGCAGCGTGGATCCGGACAGGGGGTCTGGAAAACTGTTTTTT.

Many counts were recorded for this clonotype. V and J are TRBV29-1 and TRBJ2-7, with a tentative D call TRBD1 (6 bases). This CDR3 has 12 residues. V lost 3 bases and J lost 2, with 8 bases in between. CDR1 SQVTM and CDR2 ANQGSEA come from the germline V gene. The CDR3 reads CSVEDRPYEQYF. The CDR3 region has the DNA TGCAGCGTTGAGGACAGACCCTACGAGCAGTACTTC.

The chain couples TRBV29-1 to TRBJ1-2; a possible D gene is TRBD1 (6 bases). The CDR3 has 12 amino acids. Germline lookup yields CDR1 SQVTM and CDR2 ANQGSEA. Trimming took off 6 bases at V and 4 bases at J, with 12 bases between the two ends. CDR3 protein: CSVGGPGYGYTF. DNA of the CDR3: TGCAGCGTAGGGGGGCCGGGCTATGGCTACACCTTC.

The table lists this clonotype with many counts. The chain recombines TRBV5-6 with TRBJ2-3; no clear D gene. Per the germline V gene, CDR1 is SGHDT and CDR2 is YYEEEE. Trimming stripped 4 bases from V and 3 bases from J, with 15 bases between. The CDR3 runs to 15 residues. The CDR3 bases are TGTGCCAGCAGCCAACCCTCCCGGCAGACAGATACGCAGTATTTT. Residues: CASSQPSRQTDTQYF.

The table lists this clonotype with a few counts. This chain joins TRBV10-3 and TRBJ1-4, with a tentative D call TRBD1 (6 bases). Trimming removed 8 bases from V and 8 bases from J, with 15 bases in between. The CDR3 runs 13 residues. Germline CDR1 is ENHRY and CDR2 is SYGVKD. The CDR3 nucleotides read TGTGCCATCCGAGGGGGGATGGACGAAAAACTGTTTTTT. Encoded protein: CAIRGGMDEKLFF.

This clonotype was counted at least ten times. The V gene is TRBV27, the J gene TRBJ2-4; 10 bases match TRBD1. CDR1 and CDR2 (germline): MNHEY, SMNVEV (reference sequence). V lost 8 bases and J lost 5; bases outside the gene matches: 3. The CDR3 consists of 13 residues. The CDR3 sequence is CASAGTGENIQYF. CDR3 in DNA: TGTGCCAGCGCCGGGACAGGGGAAAACATTCAGTACTTC.

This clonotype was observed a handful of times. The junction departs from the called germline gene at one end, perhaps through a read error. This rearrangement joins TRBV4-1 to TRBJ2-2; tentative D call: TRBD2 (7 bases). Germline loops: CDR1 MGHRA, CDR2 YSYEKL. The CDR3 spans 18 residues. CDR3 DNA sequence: TGTGCCAGCAGCCAAGACGGTGGGGGGGGCGCGAACACCGGGGAGCTGTTTTTT. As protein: CASSQDGGGGANTGELFF.

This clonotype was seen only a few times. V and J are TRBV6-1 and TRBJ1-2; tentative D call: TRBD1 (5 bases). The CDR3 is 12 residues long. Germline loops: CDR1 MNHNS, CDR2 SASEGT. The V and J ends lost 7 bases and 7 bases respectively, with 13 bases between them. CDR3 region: CASIFRDAGYTF. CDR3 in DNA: TGTGCCAGCATTTTCAGGGACGCTGGCTACACCTTC.

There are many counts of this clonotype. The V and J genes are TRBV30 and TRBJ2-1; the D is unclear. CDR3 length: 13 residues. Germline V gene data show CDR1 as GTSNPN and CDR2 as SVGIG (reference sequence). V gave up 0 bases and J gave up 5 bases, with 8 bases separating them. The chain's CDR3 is CAWSVLNNNEQFF. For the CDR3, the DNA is TGTGCCTGGAGTGTACTCAATAACAATGAGCAGTTCTTC.

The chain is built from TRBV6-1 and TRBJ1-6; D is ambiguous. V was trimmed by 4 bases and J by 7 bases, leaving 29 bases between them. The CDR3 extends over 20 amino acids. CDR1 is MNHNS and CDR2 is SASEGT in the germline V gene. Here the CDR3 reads CASSVLRHRGGATKNSPLHF. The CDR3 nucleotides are TGTGCCAGCAGTGTACTCCGCCACCGGGGAGGAGCAACCAAAAATTCACCCCTCCACTTT.

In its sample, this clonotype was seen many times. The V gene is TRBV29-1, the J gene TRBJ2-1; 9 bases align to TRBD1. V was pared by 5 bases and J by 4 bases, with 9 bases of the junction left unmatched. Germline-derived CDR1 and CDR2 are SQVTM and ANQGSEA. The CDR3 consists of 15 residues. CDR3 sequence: CSVPGRDRVYNEQFF. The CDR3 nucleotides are TGCAGCGTTCCCGGTAGGGACAGGGTTTACAATGAGCAGTTCTTC.

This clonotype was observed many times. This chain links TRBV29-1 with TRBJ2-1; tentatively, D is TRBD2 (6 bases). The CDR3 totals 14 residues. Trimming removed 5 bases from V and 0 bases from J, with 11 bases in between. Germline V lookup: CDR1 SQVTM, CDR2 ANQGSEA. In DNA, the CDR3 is TGCAGCGTTAGCGGAGGGGACTCCTACAATGAGCAGTTCTTC. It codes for CSVSGGDSYNEQFF.

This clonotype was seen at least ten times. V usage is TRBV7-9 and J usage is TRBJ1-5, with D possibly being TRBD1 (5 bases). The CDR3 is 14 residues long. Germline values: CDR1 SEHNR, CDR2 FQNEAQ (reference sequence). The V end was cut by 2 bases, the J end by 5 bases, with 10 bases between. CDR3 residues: CASSLTGVHQPQHF. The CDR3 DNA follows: TGTGCCAGCAGCTTAACGGGGGTGCATCAGCCCCAGCATTTT.

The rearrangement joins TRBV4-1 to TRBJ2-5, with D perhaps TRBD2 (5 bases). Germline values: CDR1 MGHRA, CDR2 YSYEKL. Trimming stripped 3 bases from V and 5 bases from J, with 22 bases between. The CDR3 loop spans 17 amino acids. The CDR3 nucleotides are TGCGCCAGCAGCCACGATAGCGAAAACCCCCGAAGGGAGACCCAGTACTTC. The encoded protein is CASSHDSENPRRETQYF.

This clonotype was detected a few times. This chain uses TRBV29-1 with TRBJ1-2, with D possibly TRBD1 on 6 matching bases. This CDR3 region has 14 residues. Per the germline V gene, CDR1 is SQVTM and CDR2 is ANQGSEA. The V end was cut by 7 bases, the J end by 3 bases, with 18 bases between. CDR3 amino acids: CSATVGGAYYGYTF. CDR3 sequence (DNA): TGCAGCGCTACGGTCGGGGGCGCCTACTATGGCTACACCTTC.

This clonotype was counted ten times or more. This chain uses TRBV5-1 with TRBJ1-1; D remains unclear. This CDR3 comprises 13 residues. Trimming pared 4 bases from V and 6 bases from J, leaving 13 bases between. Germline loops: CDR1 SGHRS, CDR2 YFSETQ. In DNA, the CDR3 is TGCGCCAGCAGCCCTGGAGGGTACCCTGAAGCTTTCTTT. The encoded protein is CASSPGGYPEAFF. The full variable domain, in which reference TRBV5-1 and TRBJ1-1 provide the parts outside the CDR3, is KAGVTQTPRYLIKTRGQQVTLSCSPISGHRSVSWYQQTPGQGLQFLFEYFSETQRNKGNFPGRFSGRQFSNSRSEMNVSTLELGDSALYLCASSPGGYPEAFFGQGTRLTVV.

CDR3 nucleotides: TGTGCCAGCAGCTTACTTCAGCTAGCGGCCCTCAACCGTTTGCATGAGCAGTTCTTC. Translated, it gives CASSLLQLAALNRLHEQFF. The rearrangement uses TRBV7-9 and TRBJ2-1, with 7 bases aligning to TRBD2. The length of the CDR3 is 19 residues. V shed 2 bases, J shed 8 bases, and the junction held 21 bases outside the gene matches. Germline CDR1 is SEHNR and CDR2 is FQNEAQ (reference sequence). Supplemented by reference TRBV7-9 and TRBJ2-1, the full variable domain reads DTGVSQNPRHKITKRGQNVTFRCDPISEHNRLYWYRQTLGQGPEFLTYFQNEAQLEKSRLLSDRFSAERPKGSFSTLEIQRTEQGDSAMYLCASSLLQLAALNRLHEQFFGPGTRLTVL.

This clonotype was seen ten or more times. In nucleotides, the CDR3 is TGCAGTGCCGGTACTTCGGGGGGGGCTTCACCCCTCCACTTT. Amino acid sequence: CSAGTSGGASPLHF. V usage is TRBV20-1 and J usage is TRBJ1-6; possibly TRBD1 for D (6 bases). V was trimmed by 6 bases and J by 9 bases, leaving 18 bases between them. The CDR3 loop spans 14 amino acids. The germline CDR1 and CDR2 sequences are DFQATT and SNEGSKA (reference sequence).

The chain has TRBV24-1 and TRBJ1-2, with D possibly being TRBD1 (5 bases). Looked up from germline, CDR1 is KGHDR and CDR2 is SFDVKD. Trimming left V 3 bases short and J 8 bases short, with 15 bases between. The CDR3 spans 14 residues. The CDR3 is CATSDPGRGWGYTF. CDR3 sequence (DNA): TGTGCCACCAGTGATCCAGGGAGGGGCTGGGGCTACACCTTC.

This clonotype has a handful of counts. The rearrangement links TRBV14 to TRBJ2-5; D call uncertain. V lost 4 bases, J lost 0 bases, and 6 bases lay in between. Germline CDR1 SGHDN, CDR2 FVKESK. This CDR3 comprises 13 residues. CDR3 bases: TGTGCCAGCAGCCGGGCGTACCAAGAGACCCAGTACTTC. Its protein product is CASSRAYQETQYF.

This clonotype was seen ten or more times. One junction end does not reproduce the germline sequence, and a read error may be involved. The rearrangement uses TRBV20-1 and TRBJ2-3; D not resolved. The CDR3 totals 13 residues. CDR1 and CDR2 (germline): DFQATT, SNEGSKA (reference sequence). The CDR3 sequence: CSARDISTDMQYF. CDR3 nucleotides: TGCAGTGCTAGAGATATCAGTACAGATATGCAGTATTTT.

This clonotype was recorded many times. The CDR3 coding sequence is TGTGCCAGCAGTTTCGGACAGGGGGGGAACTATGGCTACACCTTC. Its translation is CASSFGQGGNYGYTF. This chain links TRBV27 with TRBJ1-2; TRBD1 matches 10 bases. V was pared by 3 bases and J by 2 bases, with 3 bases of the junction left unmatched. CDR1 is MNHEY, CDR2 SMNVEV, per germline (reference sequence). The CDR3 covers 15 residues.

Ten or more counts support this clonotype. The CDR3 bases are TGTGCCAGCAGTTTGGATTACCTGATGAATACGCAGTATTTT. Translation: CASSLDYLMNTQYF. V usage is TRBV27 and J usage is TRBJ2-3; no definite D call. This CDR3 comprises 14 residues. V was shortened by 3 bases and J by 7 bases, with 14 bases between the two germline ends. Looked up from germline, CDR1 is MNHEY and CDR2 is SMNVEV (reference sequence).

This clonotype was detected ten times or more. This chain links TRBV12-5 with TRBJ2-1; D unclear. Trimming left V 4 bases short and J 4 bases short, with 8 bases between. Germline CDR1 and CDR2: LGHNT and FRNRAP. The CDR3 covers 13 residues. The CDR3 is CASGSVIYNEQFF. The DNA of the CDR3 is TGTGCTAGTGGTTCCGTCATTTACAATGAGCAGTTCTTC.

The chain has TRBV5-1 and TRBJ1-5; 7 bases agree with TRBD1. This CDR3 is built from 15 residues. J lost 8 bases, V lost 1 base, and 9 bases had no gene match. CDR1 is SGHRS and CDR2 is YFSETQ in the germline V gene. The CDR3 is CASSLSGQEFEPQHF. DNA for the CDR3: TGCGCCAGCAGCTTGAGTGGACAGGAGTTTGAGCCCCAGCATTTT.

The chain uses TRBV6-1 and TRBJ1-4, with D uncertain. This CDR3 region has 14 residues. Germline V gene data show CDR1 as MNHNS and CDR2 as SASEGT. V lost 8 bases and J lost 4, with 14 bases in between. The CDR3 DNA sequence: TGTGCCAGCGGGTCGAGGGCTTTTAATGAAAAACTGTTTTTT. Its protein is CASGSRAFNEKLFF.

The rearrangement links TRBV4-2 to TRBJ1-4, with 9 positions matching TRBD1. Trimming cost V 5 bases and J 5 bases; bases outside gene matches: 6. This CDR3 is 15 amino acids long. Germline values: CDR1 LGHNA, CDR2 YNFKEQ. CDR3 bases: TGTGCCAGCAGCGGCACCGGGACAGGGAATGAAAAACTGTTTTTT. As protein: CASSGTGTGNEKLFF.

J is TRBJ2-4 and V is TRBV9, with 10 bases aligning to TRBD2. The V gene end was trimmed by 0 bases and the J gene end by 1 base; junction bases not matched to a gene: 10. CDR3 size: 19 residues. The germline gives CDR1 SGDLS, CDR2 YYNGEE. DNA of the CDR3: TGTGCCAGCAGCGTAGGCCGGCTAGCGGGGGACGGGGCCAAAAACATTCAGTACTTC. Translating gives CASSVGRLAGDGAKNIQYF.